This paragraph reports one T cell receptor beta chain. Its antigen is undetermined. This sample is part of a study of OX40 agonist ivuxolimab in advanced cancers. Study context: Among those enrolled, mean age was roughly 62 years (range 23 to 79) and about 79% were male. Partial responses, seen in three patients, involved one hepatocellular carcinoma and two cutaneous melanomas. Points from the study as a whole: CD8+ T cells showed, on average, more clonal expansion than CD4+ cells. Dose levels from 0.1 to 3.0 mg/kg saw CD4+ and CD8+ blood T cells expand clonally by week 6.

The length of the CDR3 is 15 residues. V lost 6 bases, J lost 2 bases, and 11 bases lay in between. Germline loops: CDR1 MNHEY, CDR2 SVGAGI. TCRdb keeps only in-frame clones here, not all; method: immunoSEQ multiplex PCR. The repertoire holds over 50,000 clones, with 92% as singletons. Sequencing used CD4+ or CD8+ T cells sorted from blood, obtained in a trial of the OX40 agonist ivuxolimab. The receptor was derived from an adult with an advanced solid tumor such as melanoma, head and neck, liver or kidney cancer. The V gene is TRBV6-5, the J gene TRBJ2-6; D is possibly TRBD2 (6 bases). In nucleotides, the CDR3 is TGTGCCAGCAGGAGGAGGGGTACTGGGGCCAACGTCCTGACTTTC. Encoded protein: CASRRRGTGANVLTF.